These 12 T cell receptor beta chains originate from one sample sequenced in a study of blood T cell repertoires in COVID-19. Here immunoSEQ multiplex PCR was the method, and the copy in TCRdb shows in-frame clones only, minus some. The sample holds about 98,000 clones; roughly 80% are singletons and the top ten take about 10%. The material sequenced was peripheral blood. These receptors all stem from a woman over 75 with acute or convalescent COVID-19.

The DNA of the CDR3 is TGTGCCAGCAGCGCCCGGTGGGCGGGCGGAGAAAAACTGTTTTTT. This codes for CASSARWAGGEKLFF. The chain carries TRBV5-6 and TRBJ1-4, with D unresolved. The CDR3 contains 15 residues. Germline V gives CDR1 SGHDT, CDR2 YYEEEE. Between the trimmed V and J ends, which lost 4 bases and 8 bases, there was a span of 18 bases.

The chain joins TRBV7-9 to TRBJ1-2; 10 bases map to TRBD1. Germline CDR1 SEHNR, CDR2 FQNEAQ (reference sequence). The CDR3 has 14 amino acids. After removal of 5 bases from V and 3 bases from J, the junction contained 3 bases not matched to a gene. CDR3: CASSAGTGDYGYTF. Here the CDR3 DNA reads TGTGCCAGCAGCGCCGGGACAGGGGACTATGGCTACACCTTC.

This rearrangement joins TRBV5-1 to TRBJ1-2; the match to TRBD1 covers 9 bases. The CDR3 runs 15 residues. The V and J ends lost 4 bases and 3 bases, in that order; junction bases with no gene match: 7. CDR1 and CDR2 from the germline V gene are SGHRS and YFSETQ. The CDR3 DNA sequence: TGCGCCAGCAGCACTGGGGACAGGGTAGACTATGGCTACACCTTC. Its protein product is CASSTGDRVDYGYTF. Variable domain in full (rest from reference TRBV5-1 and TRBJ1-2): KAGVTQTPRYLIKTRGQQVTLSCSPISGHRSVSWYQQTPGQGLQFLFEYFSETQRNKGNFPGRFSGRQFSNSRSEMNVSTLELGDSALYLCASSTGDRVDYGYTFGSGTRLTVV.

The chain has TRBV28 and TRBJ1-3, with D tentatively TRBD1 (6 bases). This CDR3 is 17 amino acids long. With 2 bases removed from V and 2 bases from J, the gap between germline ends came to 16 bases. Per the germline V gene, CDR1 is MDHEN and CDR2 is SYDVKM. CDR3 bases: TGTGCCAGCAGTTTAGACAGGCCAACCCACCCTGGAAACACCATATATTTT. Its translation: CASSLDRPTHPGNTIYF.

This chain uses TRBV4-1 with TRBJ1-4, with a possible D match to TRBD1 (5 bases). Germline CDR1 is MGHRA and CDR2 is YSYEKL. The CDR3 sequence is 17 residues long. Trimming took 0 bases from V and 0 from J, leaving 11 bases between them. The CDR3 reads CASSQDRGTATNEKLFF. As DNA, the CDR3 is TGCGCCAGCAGCCAAGATAGAGGGACTGCAACTAATGAAAAACTGTTTTTT.

This clone was counted between two and nine times. This chain uses TRBV11-3 with TRBJ2-6; 9 bases match TRBD1. The CDR3 spans 14 residues. CDR1 is SGHNT, CDR2 YENEEA, per germline. Trimming removed 4 bases from V and 10 bases from J; junction bases left unmatched: 5. In DNA, the CDR3 is TGTGCCAGCAGCTCTAGAGGGACAGGGAACGTCCTGACTTTC. Translation: CASSSRGTGNVLTF.

The gene calls are TRBV30 and TRBJ2-5, with TRBD2 matching 10 bases. Looked up from germline, CDR1 is GTSNPN and CDR2 is SVGIG (reference sequence). This CDR3 comprises 14 residues. V dropped 0 bases and J dropped 2; count of bases not matched to a gene: 0. CDR3 nucleotide sequence: TGTGCCTGGAGTGTAGCGGGGGGGCAAGAGACCCAGTACTTC. Protein sequence: CAWSVAGGQETQYF.

The rearrangement uses TRBV27 and TRBJ2-3, with D perhaps TRBD1 (6 bases). The CDR3 extends over 14 amino acids. Looked up from germline, CDR1 is MNHEY and CDR2 is SMNVEV (reference sequence). V lost 6 bases, J lost 5 bases, and 15 bases lay in between. The CDR3: CASREARGIDTQYF. The DNA for the CDR3 is TGTGCCAGCAGAGAGGCCAGGGGAATAGATACGCAGTATTTT.

This rearrangement joins TRBV2 to TRBJ2-5, with D perhaps TRBD1 (5 bases). The V end lost 3 bases, the J end lost 4 bases, and 6 bases lay between the germline ends. CDR1 is SNHLY, CDR2 FYNNEI, per germline. The CDR3 spans 12 residues. The CDR3 region has the DNA TGTGCCAGCAGTGATAGGGGAGAGACCCAGTACTTC. Translation: CASSDRGETQYF.

This chain connects TRBV7-3 to TRBJ2-7; the D gene is possibly TRBD2 (5 bases). The CDR3 contains 13 residues. CDR1 and CDR2 from the germline V gene are SGHTA and FQGTGA. Between the trimmed V and J ends, which lost 3 bases and 3 bases, there was a span of 9 bases. The CDR3 bases are TGTGCCAGCAGCTTGGAGGTGGGCTACGAGCAGTACTTC. It yields the protein CASSLEVGYEQYF.

The chain recombines TRBV5-8 with TRBJ1-2, with D unresolved. Germline V gives CDR1 SGHTS, CDR2 YDEGEE. The CDR3 is made up of 12 amino acids. The germline V and J ends were trimmed by 0 bases and 5 bases, with 5 bases remaining between them. Written as DNA, the CDR3 is TGTGCCAGCAGCTTGGGGAGATATGGCTACACCTTC. Its protein is CASSLGRYGYTF.

This clone was picked up one time. The chain carries TRBV6-5 and TRBJ2-3, with 7 bases aligning to TRBD2. The junction had 10 bases not matched to a gene; V was cut back by 11 bases and J by 5 bases. Germline CDR1 is MNHEY and CDR2 is SVGAGI. This CDR3 is 13 amino acids long. The CDR3 protein is CAGREESQDTQYF. As DNA, the CDR3 is TGTGCCGGGAGGGAGGAATCACAAGATACGCAGTATTTT.